This section outlines one TCR beta chain sequence together with its context. The data belong to a study of blood T cell repertoires in COVID-19. The CDR3 loop spans 12 amino acids. Trimming pared 3 bases from V and 7 bases from J, leaving 9 bases between. Per the original methods: Amplification with reference gene primers provided the estimates of nucleated cell counts. Repertoires were generated with immunoSEQ multiplex PCR, while TCRdb's copy carries only in-frame clones and drops some. The V and J calls and clone size were taken over from that table, and D and trimming were inferred from the DNA. The repertoire holds 65,000 to 100,000 clones, approximately 80% seen once, with 15% to 17% in the top ten.

Input material: peripheral blood. The sequence was collected from a woman of 80 years or more with acute or convalescent COVID-19. V usage is TRBV12-3 or TRBV12-4 and J usage is TRBJ1-1; no firm D call. In DNA, the CDR3 is TGTGCCAGCAGTTTTGTCGGGTATGAAGCTTTCTTT. Its protein product is CASSFVGYEAFF.